These T cell receptor beta chains were read from a single sample in a study of cytomegalovirus exposure and HLA in healthy donors. Assay used: immunoSEQ multiplex PCR; TCRdb lists only in-frame clones, some missing. The repertoire consists of 110,000 or so clones, with 15% occurring once and the leading ten covering 0.83%. The specimen sequenced was PBMCs. The receptors were gathered from a female donor in good health and CMV-seronegative. The CDR3 runs from the conserved cysteine through the conserved F or W. The order of the fields is J gene, V gene, D gene, clone size, CDR3 DNA, CDR3 protein. A D gene is named only where the DNA matches it firmly. Not all rows give a size; the values are once, few, many and, for expanded clones, a class.

TRBJ2-5	TRBV9	TRBD2	NA	TGTGCCAGCAGCGTTAGCGGGTACCAAGAGACCCAGTACTTC	CASSVSGYQETQYF
TRBJ2-6	TRBV6-1	TRBD1	NA	TGTGCCAGCAGTGAAGCGGAACAGGGGGCTGGGGCCAACGTCCTGACTTTC	CASSEAEQGAGANVLTF
TRBJ2-7	TRBV7-2	NA	few	TGTGCCAGCAGCTTAGCGTGGAGCCCGAGCTCCTACGAGCAGTACTTC	CASSLAWSPSSYEQYF
TRBJ1-2	TRBV4-3	NA	NA	TGCGCCAGCAGCCAAGACACAGGGAACTATGGCTACACCTTC	CASSQDTGNYGYTF
TRBJ1-4	TRBV6-5	NA	few	TGTGCCAGCAGTTACGGGACACTCCGGGGAGAAAAACTGTTTTTT	CASSYGTLRGEKLFF
TRBJ1-1	TRBV11-3	NA	few	TGTGCCAGCAGCTTAGGAGAGGGCACTGAAGCTTTCTTT	CASSLGEGTEAFF
TRBJ2-5	TRBV30	TRBD1	NA	TGTGCCTGGAGTGTAGGGCGTACAGGGGACGCGCAGTACTTC	CAWSVGRTGDAQYF
TRBJ1-3	TRBV7-2	NA	few	TGTGCCAGCAGCTCCCTGACAGGTGGGGCGGGAAACACCATATATTTT	CASSSLTGGAGNTIYF
TRBJ1-2	TRBV6-5	TRBD1	NA	TGTGCCAGCAGTTACTCACGGGACAGTTATGGCTACACCTTC	CASSYSRDSYGYTF
TRBJ1-1	TRBV7-9	NA	few	TGTGCCAGCAGCTTGCAGGGGTCGAACACTGAAGCTTTCTTT	CASSLQGSNTEAFF
TRBJ2-5	TRBV6-9	TRBD2	NA	TGTGCCAGCAGTCAGCGACTAGCGGGAGTTTTTGAGACCCAGTACTTC	CASSQRLAGVFETQYF
TRBJ2-3	TRBV19	NA	few	TGTGCCAGTAGTATACAGATTAGCACAGATACGCAGTATTTT	CASSIQISTDTQYF
TRBJ2-5	TRBV7-2	NA	few	TGTGCCAGCAGCTTAACAGGGACCCAAGAGACCCAGTACTTC	CASSLTGTQETQYF
TRBJ1-2	TRBV5-6	NA	NA	TGTGCCAGCACGCCAACAGGGCACGCTAACTATGGCTACACCTTC	CASTPTGHANYGYTF
TRBJ1-4	TRBV5-5	NA	few	TGTGCCAGCAGCTCCCCAGGGCCCCTTTCGGCTAATGAAAAACTGTTTTTT	CASSSPGPLSANEKLFF
TRBJ2-5	TRBV9	TRBD2	few	TGTGCCAGCAGCGTATGGCCCAGCGGGGGGGAAGAGACCCAGTACTTC	CASSVWPSGGEETQYF
TRBJ1-2	TRBV7-9	NA	NA	TGTGCCAGCAGCTTACTCCAGGGGAGCTATGGCTACACCTTC	CASSLLQGSYGYTF
TRBJ1-1	TRBV13	NA	few	TGTGCCAGCAGCTTGCGGCAAATGAACACTGAAGCTTTCTTT	CASSLRQMNTEAFF
TRBJ2-5	TRBV9	NA	NA	TGTGCCAGCAGCACTGGGGCCCAAGAGACCCAGTACTTC	CASSTGAQETQYF
TRBJ1-5	TRBV27	NA	NA	TGTGCCAGCAGTCTCTCAGGGGTTCAGCCCCAGCATTTT	CASSLSGVQPQHF
TRBJ1-2	TRBV2	NA	few	TGTGCCAGCAGCTTAACTATTGGATACACCTTC	CASSLTIGYTF
TRBJ2-5	TRBV7-2	TRBD1	few	TGTGCCAGCAGCTCATCGGGACAGGTACAAGAGACCCAGTACTTC	CASSSSGQVQETQYF
TRBJ2-4	TRBV18	NA	few	TGTGCCAGCTCACACCGGAGGGGGCGCGAAAACATTCAGTACTTC	CASSHRRGRENIQYF
TRBJ1-2	TRBV5-1	TRBD1	NA	TGCGCCAGCAGGTCCACAGGGGGCGCGTCTTATGGCTACACCTTC	CASRSTGGASYGYTF
TRBJ2-5	TRBV18	TRBD2	NA	TGTGCCAGCTCACCACCGCCGGGGGGGGTATCGGAGACCCAGTACTTC	CASSPPPGGVSETQYF
TRBJ2-7	TRBV7-3	NA	NA	TGTGCCAGCAGCCAAGGGACGGGGAGGGAGCAGTACTTC	CASSQGTGREQYF
TRBJ1-3	TRBV30	NA	few	TGTGCCTGGACCCCGGGTCCTGGAAACACCATATATTTT	CAWTPGPGNTIYF
TRBJ2-5	TRBV7-2	NA	NA	TGTGCCAGCAGCTTAGAGCGGCAAAGCCAAGAGACCCAGTACTTC	CASSLERQSQETQYF
TRBJ2-6	TRBV30	NA	few	TGTGCCTGGAGTGGCTGGGCAGTGAGGGCATCTGGGGCCAACGTCCTGACTTTC	CAWSGWAVRASGANVLTF
TRBJ2-1	TRBV6-6	TRBD2	NA	TGTGCCAGCAGAAAGACTAGCGGGGGGTCTCTTGAGCAGTTCTTC	CASRKTSGGSLEQFF
TRBJ1-1	TRBV7-9	NA	NA	TGTGCCAGCAGCGCGGTATGGAGTGAAGCTTTCTTT	CASSAVWSEAFF
TRBJ2-5	TRBV7-6	NA	few	TGTGCCAGCAGCTTAAGACTATCCCAAGAGACCCAGTACTTC	CASSLRLSQETQYF
TRBJ2-5	TRBV7-2	TRBD2	NA	TGTGCCAGCTCAAAAGCGGGGTACCAAGAGACCCAGTACTTC	CASSKAGYQETQYF
TRBJ1-4	TRBV7-2	NA	few	TGTGCCAGCAGCTTGGGCAGGGGAAGTGAAAAACTGTTTTTT	CASSLGRGSEKLFF
TRBJ1-6	TRBV27	TRBD1	NA	TGTGCCAGCAACCGGGGACAGGGGGCGCGTTCACCCCTCCACTTT	CASNRGQGARSPLHF
TRBJ2-1	TRBV4-3	NA	few	TGCGCCAGCAGCCAAGGTAGCCGTGAGCAGTTCTTC	CASSQGSREQFF
TRBJ2-7	TRBV15	TRBD2	few	TGTGCCACCAGCAGAGATCGGAGCGGGGGTTACGAGCAGTACTTC	CATSRDRSGGYEQYF
TRBJ1-2	TRBV14	TRBD1	few	TGTGCCAGCAGCCAGATGACAGGGACCTATGGCTACACCTTC	CASSQMTGTYGYTF
TRBJ1-2	TRBV4-3	NA	few	TGCGCCAGCAGCCAAGCCGGTTGGGGCTACACCTTC	CASSQAGWGYTF
TRBJ2-3	TRBV12-5	NA	once	TGTGCTAGTGGTTTGGTACTTTTCCGAGAAGCAGATACGCAGTATTTT	CASGLVLFREADTQYF
TRBJ1-2	TRBV29-1	NA	few	TGCAGCGTTGGTGAGAACTATGGCTACACCTTC	CSVGENYGYTF
TRBJ2-3	TRBV5-4	TRBD2	NA	TGTGCCAGCAGCTTGGGGGGGACTACCGCAGATACGCAGTATTTT	CASSLGGTTADTQYF
TRBJ2-2	TRBV11-2	TRBD2	few	TGTGCCAGCAGCTTAGAGGTGTCTAGCGGAATATCGCGGGGCACCGGGGAGCTGTTTTTT	CASSLEVSSGISRGTGELFF
TRBJ1-2	TRBV4-1	TRBD1	few	TGCGCCAGCAGCCCGCTACAGGGGAATGGCTACACCTTC	CASSPLQGNGYTF
TRBJ1-2	TRBV19	NA	NA	TGTGCCAGCGCGGGGGTCAGCACAGACTATGGCTACACCTTC	CASAGVSTDYGYTF
TRBJ1-6	TRBV10-2	TRBD1	NA	TGCGCCAGCAGTGGGGACAGAGACTTTAATTCACCCCTCCACTTT	CASSGDRDFNSPLHF
TRBJ2-1	TRBV6-1	NA	NA	TGTGCCAGCAGCGCCGGGGTGGCCACCTACAATGAGCAGTTCTTC	CASSAGVATYNEQFF
TRBJ2-1	TRBV5-4	NA	few	TGTGCCAGCAGCTTTTTAACCCCGGGAAATGAGCAGTTCTTC	CASSFLTPGNEQFF